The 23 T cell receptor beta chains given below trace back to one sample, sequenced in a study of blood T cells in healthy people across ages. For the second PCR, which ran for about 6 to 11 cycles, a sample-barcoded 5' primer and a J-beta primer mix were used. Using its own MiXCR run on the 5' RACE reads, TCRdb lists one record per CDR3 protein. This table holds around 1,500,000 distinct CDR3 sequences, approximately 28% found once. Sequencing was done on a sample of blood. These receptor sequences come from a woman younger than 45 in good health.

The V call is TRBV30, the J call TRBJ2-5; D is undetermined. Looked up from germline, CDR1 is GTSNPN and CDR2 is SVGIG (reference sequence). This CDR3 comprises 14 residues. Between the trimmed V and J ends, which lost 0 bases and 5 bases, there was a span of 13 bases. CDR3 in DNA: TGTGCCTGGAGTGTAGTTACGTTCGGCGAGACCCAGTACTTC. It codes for CAWSVVTFGETQYF.

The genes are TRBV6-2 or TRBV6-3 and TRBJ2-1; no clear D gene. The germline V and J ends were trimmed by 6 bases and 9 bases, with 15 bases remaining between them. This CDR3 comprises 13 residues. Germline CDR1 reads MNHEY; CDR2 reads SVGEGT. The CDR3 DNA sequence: TGTGCCAGCAGCATCCCGTACCCCGGTGAGCAGTTCTTC. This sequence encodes CASSIPYPGEQFF.

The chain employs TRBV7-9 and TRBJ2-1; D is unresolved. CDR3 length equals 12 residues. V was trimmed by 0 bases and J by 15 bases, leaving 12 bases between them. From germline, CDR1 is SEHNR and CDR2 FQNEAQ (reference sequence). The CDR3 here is CASSLAGSLGFF. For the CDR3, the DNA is TGTGCCAGCAGCTTAGCCGGGTCCTTGGGGTTCTTC.

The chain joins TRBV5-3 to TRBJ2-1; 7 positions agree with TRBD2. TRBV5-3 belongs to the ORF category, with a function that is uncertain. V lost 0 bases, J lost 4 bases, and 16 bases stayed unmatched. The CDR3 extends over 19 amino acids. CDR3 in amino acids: CARSLESPGVERGYNEQFF. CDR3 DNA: TGTGCCAGAAGCTTGGAATCTCCAGGAGTCGAGCGGGGTTACAATGAGCAGTTCTTC.

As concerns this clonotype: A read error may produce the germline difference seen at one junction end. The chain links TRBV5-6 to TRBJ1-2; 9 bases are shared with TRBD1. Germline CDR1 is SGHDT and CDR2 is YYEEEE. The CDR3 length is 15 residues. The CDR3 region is CAGSLTRGQGYGYTF. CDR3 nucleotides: TGTGCCGGCAGCTTGACTCGGGGACAGGGTTATGGCTACACCTTC.

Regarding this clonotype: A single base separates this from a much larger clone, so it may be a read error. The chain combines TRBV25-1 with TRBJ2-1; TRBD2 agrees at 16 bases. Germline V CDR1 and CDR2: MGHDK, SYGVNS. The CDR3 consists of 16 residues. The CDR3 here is CACSGGTSGRGDEQFF. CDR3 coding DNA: TGTGCCTGCAGCGGAGGGACTAGCGGGAGGGGCGATGAGCAGTTCTTC.

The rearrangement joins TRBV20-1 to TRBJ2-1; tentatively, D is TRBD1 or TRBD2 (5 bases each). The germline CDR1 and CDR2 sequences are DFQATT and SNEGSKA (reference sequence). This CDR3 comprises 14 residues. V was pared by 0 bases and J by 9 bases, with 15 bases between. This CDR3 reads CSAREGRGVGEQFF. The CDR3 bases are TGCAGTGCTAGAGAGGGTAGGGGAGTGGGTGAGCAGTTCTTC.

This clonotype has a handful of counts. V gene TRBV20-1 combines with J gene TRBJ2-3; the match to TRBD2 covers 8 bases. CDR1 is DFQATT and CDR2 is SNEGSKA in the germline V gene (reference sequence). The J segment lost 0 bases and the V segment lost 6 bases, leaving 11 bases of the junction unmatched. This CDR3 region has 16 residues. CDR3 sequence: CSARLAGGISTDTQYF. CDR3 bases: TGCAGTGCCCGCCTCGCGGGAGGTATTAGCACAGATACGCAGTATTTT.

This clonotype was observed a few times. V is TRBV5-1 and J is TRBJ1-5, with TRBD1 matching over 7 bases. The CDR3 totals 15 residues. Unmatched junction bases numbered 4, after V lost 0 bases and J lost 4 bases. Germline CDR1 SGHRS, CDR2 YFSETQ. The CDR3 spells CASSLEGGWNQPQHF. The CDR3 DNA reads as TGCGCCAGCAGCTTGGAAGGGGGCTGGAATCAGCCCCAGCATTTT.

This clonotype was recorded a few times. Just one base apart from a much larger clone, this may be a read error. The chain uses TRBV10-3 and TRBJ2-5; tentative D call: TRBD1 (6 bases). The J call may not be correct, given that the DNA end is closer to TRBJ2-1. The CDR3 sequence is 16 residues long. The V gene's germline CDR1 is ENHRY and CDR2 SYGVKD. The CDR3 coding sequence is TGTGCCATCAGTGGGACAGCGGATACGAATAAAGAGACCCAGTTCTTC. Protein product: CAISGTADTNKETQFF.

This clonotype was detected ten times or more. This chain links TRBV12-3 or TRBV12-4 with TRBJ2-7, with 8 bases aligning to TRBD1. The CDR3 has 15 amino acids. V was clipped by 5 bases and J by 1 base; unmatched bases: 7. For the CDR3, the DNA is TGTGCCAGCAGTCCGGGACAGGCGGGGTCCTACGAGCAGTACTTC. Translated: CASSPGQAGSYEQYF.

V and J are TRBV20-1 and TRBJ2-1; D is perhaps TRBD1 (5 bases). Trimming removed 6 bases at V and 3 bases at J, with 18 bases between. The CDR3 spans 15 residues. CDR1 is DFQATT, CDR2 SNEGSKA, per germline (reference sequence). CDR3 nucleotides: TGCAGTGCAACATCAGACAGAACCTTCTACAATGAGCAGTTCTTC. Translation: CSATSDRTFYNEQFF.

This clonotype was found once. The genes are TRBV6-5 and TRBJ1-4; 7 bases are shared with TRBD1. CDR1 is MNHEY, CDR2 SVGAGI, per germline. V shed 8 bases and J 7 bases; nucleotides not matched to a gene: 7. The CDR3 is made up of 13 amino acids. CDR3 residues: CASGLRGSEKLFF. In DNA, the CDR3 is TGTGCCAGCGGACTCAGGGGGAGTGAAAAACTGTTTTTT.

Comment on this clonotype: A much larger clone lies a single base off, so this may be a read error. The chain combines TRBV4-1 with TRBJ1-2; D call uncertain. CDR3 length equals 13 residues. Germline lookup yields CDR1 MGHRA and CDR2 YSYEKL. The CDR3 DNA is TGCGCCGGCAGCCAGTCTTCCTGGGTAGGCTACACCTTC. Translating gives CAGSQSSWVGYTF.

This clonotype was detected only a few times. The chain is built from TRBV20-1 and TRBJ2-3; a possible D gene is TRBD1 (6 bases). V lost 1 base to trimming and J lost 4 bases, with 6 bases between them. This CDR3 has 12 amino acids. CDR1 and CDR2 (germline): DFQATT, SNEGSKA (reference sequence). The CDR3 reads CSARAGADTQYF. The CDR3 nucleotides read TGCAGTGCTAGAGCAGGGGCAGATACGCAGTATTTT.

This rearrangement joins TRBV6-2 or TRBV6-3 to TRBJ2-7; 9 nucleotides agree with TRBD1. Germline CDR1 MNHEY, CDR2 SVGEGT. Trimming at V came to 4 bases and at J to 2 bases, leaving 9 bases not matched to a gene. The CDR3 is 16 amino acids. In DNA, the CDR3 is TGTGCCAGCAGTTTTGTCCCCGGGACAGGGACCTACGAGCAGTACTTC. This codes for CASSFVPGTGTYEQYF.

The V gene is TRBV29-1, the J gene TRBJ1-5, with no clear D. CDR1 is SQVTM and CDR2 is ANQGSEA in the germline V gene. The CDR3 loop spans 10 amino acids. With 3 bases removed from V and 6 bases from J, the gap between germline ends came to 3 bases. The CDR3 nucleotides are TGCAGCGTTGACCGTCAGCCCCAGCATTTT. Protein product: CSVDRQPQHF. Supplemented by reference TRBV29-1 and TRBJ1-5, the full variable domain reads SAVISQKPSRDICQRGTSLTIQCQVDSQVTMMFWYRQQPGQSLTLIATANQGSEATYESGFVIDKFPISRPNLTFSTLTVSNMSPEDSSIYLCSVDRQPQHFGDGTRLSIL.

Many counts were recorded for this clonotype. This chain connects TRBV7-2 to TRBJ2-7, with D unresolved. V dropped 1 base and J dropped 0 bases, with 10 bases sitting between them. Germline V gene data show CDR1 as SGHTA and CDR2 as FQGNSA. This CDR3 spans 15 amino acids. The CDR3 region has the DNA TGTGCCAGCAGCTTAGAGGGCGGTAACTCCTACGAGCAGTACTTC. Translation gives CASSLEGGNSYEQYF.

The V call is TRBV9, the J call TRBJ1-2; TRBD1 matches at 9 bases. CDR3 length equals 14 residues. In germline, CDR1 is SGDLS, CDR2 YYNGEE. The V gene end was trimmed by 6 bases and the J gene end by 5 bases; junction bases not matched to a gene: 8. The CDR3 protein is CASKGGTGYYGYTF. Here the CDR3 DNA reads TGTGCCAGCAAGGGCGGGACAGGGTATTATGGCTACACCTTC.

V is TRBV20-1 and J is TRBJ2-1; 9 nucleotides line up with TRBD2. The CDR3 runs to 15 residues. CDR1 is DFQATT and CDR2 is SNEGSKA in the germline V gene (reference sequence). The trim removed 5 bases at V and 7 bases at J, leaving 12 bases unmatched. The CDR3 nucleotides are TGCAGTGCTCCGCTTTTTGGCGGGGGGGCAAATGAGCAGTTCTTC. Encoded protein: CSAPLFGGGANEQFF.

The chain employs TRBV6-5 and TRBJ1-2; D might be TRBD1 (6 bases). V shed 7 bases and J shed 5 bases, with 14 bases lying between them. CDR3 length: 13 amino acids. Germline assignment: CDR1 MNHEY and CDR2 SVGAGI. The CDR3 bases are TGTGCCAGCACCGGGAAAGGGGGATATGGCTACACCTTC. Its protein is CASTGKGGYGYTF.

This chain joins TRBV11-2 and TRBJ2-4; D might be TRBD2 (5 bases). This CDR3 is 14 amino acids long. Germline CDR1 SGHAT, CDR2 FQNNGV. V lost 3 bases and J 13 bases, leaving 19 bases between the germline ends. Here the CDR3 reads CASSFLAASGEQYF. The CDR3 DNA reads TGTGCCAGCAGCTTTCTCGCTGCCTCCGGGGAGCAGTACTTC.

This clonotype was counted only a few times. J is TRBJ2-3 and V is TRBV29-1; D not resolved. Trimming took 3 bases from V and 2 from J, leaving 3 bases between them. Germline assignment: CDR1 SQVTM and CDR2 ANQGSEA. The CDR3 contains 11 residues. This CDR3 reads CSVDYTDTQYF. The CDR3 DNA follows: TGCAGCGTTGACTACACAGATACGCAGTATTTT.